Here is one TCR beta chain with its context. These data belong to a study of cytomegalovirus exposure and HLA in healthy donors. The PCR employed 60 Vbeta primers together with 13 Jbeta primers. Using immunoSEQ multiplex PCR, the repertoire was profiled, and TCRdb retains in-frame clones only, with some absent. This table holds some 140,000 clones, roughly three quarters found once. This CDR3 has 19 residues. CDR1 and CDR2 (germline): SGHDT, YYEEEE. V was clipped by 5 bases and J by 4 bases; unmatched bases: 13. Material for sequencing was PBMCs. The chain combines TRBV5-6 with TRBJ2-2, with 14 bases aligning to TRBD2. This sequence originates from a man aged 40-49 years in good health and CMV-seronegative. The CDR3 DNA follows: TGTGCCAGCAGTACCGGGACTAGCGGGAGAATAGCGGGCACCGGGGAGCTGTTTTTT. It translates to CASSTGTSGRIAGTGELFF. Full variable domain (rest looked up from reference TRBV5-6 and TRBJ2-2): DAGVTQSPTHLIKTRGQQVTLRCSPKSGHDTVSWYQQALGQGPQFIFQYYEEEERQRGNFPDRFSGHQFPNYSSELNVNALLLGDSALYLCASSTGTSGRIAGTGELFFGEGSRLTVL.